Here is one T cell receptor beta chain with its context. Its specificity is not known. The entry originates in a study of shared clonotypes between healthy human individuals. Study-level points and caveats: Against clonotypes common to all four donors, non-shared ones had lower generation probabilities. For naive CD4 cells, around 5% of clonotypes were shared across a handful of donors. Donor clonotype sharing was expected to depend on sequencing depth.

CDR3 size: 15 residues. The ends were cut back, 0 bases at V and 8 bases at J, with 19 bases in the middle. Germline V CDR1 and CDR2: GTSNPN, SVGIG (reference sequence). Original processing methods: Junction-only immunoSEQ data arrived without quality scores, meaning filtering differed. Using immunoSEQ multiplex PCR, the repertoire was profiled, and TCRdb retains in-frame clones only, with some absent. V and J calls and clone size follow that table, whereas D and trimming were derived from the DNA. This sample has approximately 980,000 clones, with less than 85% found just once. The sequence derives from a man younger than 35 in good health. The chain uses TRBV30 and TRBJ1-2; D is perhaps TRBD1 (5 bases). Input material: memory CD4+ T cells sorted from blood. Indicated subset: CD45RA-negative fraction. CDR3: CAWSVSGTRAWGYTF. In DNA form, the CDR3 reads TGTGCCTGGAGTGTATCAGGGACCCGGGCGTGGGGCTACACCTTC.